The sample holds a few counts of the clone carrying this TCR beta chain. Its antigen is currently unknown. This record belongs to a study of identical twins. A universal primer site was incorporated via template switching, and the cDNA contained unique molecular identifiers. TCRdb reprocessed the 5' RACE reads with MiXCR, giving one entry per CDR3 protein. This sample has approximately 470,000 distinct CDR3 sequences, with more than 13% found just once. Regarding the study as a whole: Abundant cord blood beta clonotypes carried fewer insertions; memory repertoires showed none. Models came in too low on out-of-frame TCR alpha sharing in monozygotic twins. The study drew conclusions from cross-sectional statistical analysis, not from following the same donors.

Deletions cut 5 bases from V and 0 bases from J, with 14 bases between. This CDR3 region has 16 residues. The germline V gene encodes CDR1 SGHTA and CDR2 FQGNSA. This sample was also put to use in a study of yellow fever vaccine responses in identical twins.

The genes are TRBV7-2 and TRBJ2-1; D perhaps matches TRBD2 (5 bases). Specimen: CD4+ T cells sorted from blood. The sequence was collected from a woman aged 18 to 35 in good health. Written as DNA, the CDR3 is TGTGCCAGCAGCGCTACTAGTTTAAGCTCCTACAATGAGCAGTTCTTC. This gives the protein CASSATSLSSYNEQFF.